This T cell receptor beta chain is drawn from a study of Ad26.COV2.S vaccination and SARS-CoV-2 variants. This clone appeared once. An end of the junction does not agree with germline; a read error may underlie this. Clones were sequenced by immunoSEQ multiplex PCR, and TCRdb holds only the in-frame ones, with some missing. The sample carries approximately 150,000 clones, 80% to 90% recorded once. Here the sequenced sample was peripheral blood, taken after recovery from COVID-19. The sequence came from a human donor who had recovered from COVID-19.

The CDR3 here is CASSVGGDSPLHF. The CDR3 nucleotides are TGTGCCAGCAGCGTAGGTGGGGACTCACCCCTCCACTTT. V and J are TRBV13 and TRBJ1-6; possibly TRBD1 for D (5 bases). Germline CDR1 is PRHDT and CDR2 is FYEKMQ (reference sequence). This CDR3 region has 13 residues.